What follows are 2 T cell receptor beta chains derived from one specimen sequenced in a study of cytomegalovirus exposure and HLA in healthy donors. The PCR ran on 60 Vbeta and 13 Jbeta primers. Using immunoSEQ multiplex PCR, the repertoire was profiled, and TCRdb retains in-frame clones only, with some absent. Recorded for this sample: under 95,000 clones. Sequenced material: PBMCs. Receptors were obtained from a young man in good health and CMV-seropositive.

The genes are TRBV15 and TRBJ2-7; weak D call: TRBD2 (6 bases). The V gene lost 5 bases and the J gene lost 2 bases, with 13 bases spanning the gap. The CDR3 spans 14 residues. Germline V gene sequence: CDR1 LNHNV, CDR2 YYDKDF (reference sequence). This CDR3 reads CATSEAGRTYEQYF. CDR3 DNA: TGTGCCACCAGCGAGGCGGGACGTACCTACGAGCAGTACTTC.

V usage is TRBV7-2 and J usage is TRBJ2-7, with 8 bases lining up with TRBD2. J lost 6 bases, V lost 4 bases, and 11 bases had no gene match. The germline V gene encodes CDR1 SGHTA and CDR2 FQGNSA. This CDR3 spans 15 amino acids. The chain's CDR3 is CASSSSGTRAAEQYF. DNA for the CDR3: TGTGCCAGCAGCTCCTCCGGGACTAGGGCTGCCGAGCAGTACTTC.